These 30 T cell receptor beta chains share one sample of origin, sequenced in a study of shared clonotypes between healthy human individuals. CD45RO negativity and positive selection for CCR7 defined naive CD8 cells, a population that excluded terminally differentiated effector memory CD45RA+ cells. The assay was immunoSEQ multiplex PCR, and TCRdb's table has in-frame clones only and misses some. The sample shows millions of clones, approximately 94% of them seen only once. The sequencing input was naive CD8+ T cells sorted from blood. All receptors derive from a man between 18 and 35 years old in good health.

The chain employs TRBV7-9 and TRBJ1-5; tentative D call: TRBD1 (5 bases). The V gene lost 4 bases and the J gene lost 1 base, with 8 bases spanning the gap. This CDR3 has 14 residues. In germline, CDR1 is SEHNR, CDR2 FQNEAQ (reference sequence). CDR3 DNA sequence: TGTGCCAGCAGCTCCCGGGACAGCAATCAGCCCCAGCATTTT. Amino acid sequence: CASSSRDSNQPQHF.

The chain carries TRBV7-9 and TRBJ2-7; TRBD2 is a possible D gene (6 bases). This CDR3 is 14 amino acids long. V was cut by 6 bases and J by 5 bases, with 17 bases left in between. Germline values: CDR1 SEHNR, CDR2 FQNEAQ (reference sequence). CDR3 nucleotides: TGTGCCAGCAGACATTTATCGGGAGAAAACGAGCAGTACTTC. Its translation: CASRHLSGENEQYF.

V is TRBV28 and J is TRBJ1-6; weak D call: TRBD1 (6 bases). The V end was cut by 6 bases, the J end by 4 bases, with 16 bases between. The CDR3 is 16 amino acids. CDR1 is MDHEN, CDR2 SYDVKM, per germline. This chain's CDR3 is CASRKTGMTYNSPLHF. In DNA form, the CDR3 reads TGTGCCAGCAGAAAAACAGGGATGACATATAATTCACCCCTCCACTTT.

The chain is built from TRBV5-3 and TRBJ2-1, with 7 positions matching TRBD2. Being an ORF, TRBV5-3 has a function that is uncertain. The CDR3 extends over 17 amino acids. The V segment lost 0 bases and the J segment 5 bases; nucleotides outside the gene matches: 11. The CDR3 region is CARSLGRAGVCDNEQFF. The CDR3, as DNA: TGTGCCAGAAGCTTGGGGAGGGCGGGAGTGTGCGACAATGAGCAGTTCTTC.

The gene calls are TRBV13 and TRBJ2-7; 8 bases map to TRBD2. With 0 bases clipped from V and 1 base from J, the junction kept 8 bases outside the gene matches. Per the germline V gene, CDR1 is PRHDT and CDR2 is FYEKMQ (reference sequence). The CDR3 has 17 amino acids. The CDR3 spells CASSLGPGLVNSYEQYF. The DNA of the CDR3 is TGTGCCAGCAGCTTAGGGCCGGGACTAGTAAATTCCTACGAGCAGTACTTC.

This rearrangement joins TRBV30 to TRBJ2-1; TRBD1 matches 9 bases. The ends lost 0 bases at V and 8 bases at J; junction bases unmatched: 8. This CDR3 is 15 amino acids long. Germline values: CDR1 GTSNPN, CDR2 SVGIG (reference sequence). This CDR3 reads CAWSVGQGLRDEQFF. The CDR3 coding sequence is TGTGCCTGGAGTGTAGGACAGGGGCTCCGGGATGAGCAGTTCTTC.

The V gene is TRBV18, the J gene TRBJ2-5; no clear D. Germline V gives CDR1 KGHSH, CDR2 LQKENI. There are 12 residues in the CDR3. V lost 5 bases, J lost 0 bases, and 4 bases lay in between. The CDR3 DNA sequence: TGTGCCAGCTCAGGGTACCAAGAGACCCAGTACTTC. Protein: CASSGYQETQYF.

This chain uses TRBV10-1 with TRBJ1-4; D is uncertain. Between the trimmed V and J ends, which lost 3 bases and 6 bases, there was a span of 5 bases. The CDR3 consists of 12 residues. Germline values: CDR1 WNHNN, CDR2 SYGVQD (reference sequence). CDR3: CASSDSDEKLFF. In nucleotides, the CDR3 is TGCGCCAGCAGTGATTCGGATGAAAAACTGTTTTTT.

The chain employs TRBV28 and TRBJ2-4; 7 bases are a match to TRBD2. The CDR3 is 13 residues long. CDR1 is MDHEN and CDR2 is SYDVKM in the germline V gene. V was pared by 5 bases and J by 7 bases, with 5 bases of the junction left unmatched. CDR3: CASSTGAGNIQYF. The DNA for the CDR3 is TGTGCCAGCAGTACGGGAGCGGGGAACATTCAGTACTTC.

As to this clone: At the DNA level, this CDR3 is encoded by other sequences in the same sample as well. J is TRBJ2-3 and V is TRBV7-9, with D unclear. In germline, CDR1 is SEHNR, CDR2 FQNEAQ (reference sequence). This CDR3 has 13 residues. Trimming stripped 4 bases from V and 0 bases from J, with 5 bases between. The chain's CDR3 is CASSSPSTDTQYF. DNA for the CDR3: TGTGCCAGCAGCTCGCCTAGCACAGATACGCAGTATTTT.

The chain has TRBV7-8 and TRBJ2-1, with TRBD2 matching 9 bases. This CDR3 has 18 residues. Germline lookup yields CDR1 SGHVS and CDR2 FQNEAQ. After removal of 0 bases from V and 1 base from J, the junction contained 7 bases not matched to a gene. In DNA, the CDR3 is TGTGCCAGCAGCTTAGCACTAGCGGGCAGCCTTTCCTACAATGAGCAGTTCTTC. This sequence encodes CASSLALAGSLSYNEQFF.

The rearrangement uses TRBV15 and TRBJ2-5; no definite D call. The CDR3 has 15 amino acids. Between the trimmed V and J ends, which lost 0 bases and 1 base, there was a span of 9 bases. From germline, CDR1 is LNHNV and CDR2 YYDKDF (reference sequence). CDR3 sequence reads: CATSRDPLGQETQYF. The CDR3 nucleotides are TGTGCCACCAGCAGAGATCCCCTTGGCCAAGAGACCCAGTACTTC.

This clone has only one observation. This chain joins TRBV9 and TRBJ1-4; D is unclear. Trimming removed 4 bases from V and 0 bases from J, with 10 bases in between. In germline, CDR1 is SGDLS, CDR2 YYNGEE. The CDR3 is 15 residues long. CDR3 region: CASSPRGATNEKLFF. The CDR3 DNA reads TGTGCCAGCAGCCCCCGGGGAGCAACTAATGAAAAACTGTTTTTT.

The rearrangement joins TRBV15 to TRBJ2-1, with D unresolved. Per the germline V gene, CDR1 is LNHNV and CDR2 is YYDKDF (reference sequence). Trimming shortened V by 3 bases and J by 4 bases, and 7 bases separated the two germline ends. The CDR3 consists of 13 residues. CDR3 protein: CATSRPPYNEQFF. Written as DNA, the CDR3 is TGTGCCACCAGCAGGCCTCCATACAATGAGCAGTTCTTC.

The rearrangement links TRBV21-1 to TRBJ2-7. TRBV21-1 is annotated as a pseudogene. CDR3 length: 16 residues. The chain's CDR3 is CASIPERGEPPYEQYF. CDR3 bases: TGTGCCAGCATCCCGGAGAGGGGGGAGCCGCCCTACGAGCAGTACTTC.

The J gene is TRBJ2-1, the V gene TRBV6-5, with D maybe TRBD2 (6 bases). This CDR3 region has 13 residues. The germline gives CDR1 MNHEY, CDR2 SVGAGI. The V end was cut by 7 bases, the J end by 7 bases, with 14 bases between. The DNA for the CDR3 is TGTGCCAGCACCTCTCCGGAGGGGAATGAGCAGTTCTTC. Its translation is CASTSPEGNEQFF.

As DNA, the CDR3 is TGCGCCAGCAGCTTGGTAAGGGGAATGAACACTGAAGCTTTCTTT. This codes for CASSLVRGMNTEAFF. The chain employs TRBV5-1 and TRBJ1-1, with D possibly TRBD1 on 5 matching bases. Trimming removed 0 bases from V and 0 bases from J, with 9 bases in between. The germline gives CDR1 SGHRS, CDR2 YFSETQ. The CDR3 is 15 amino acids. Variable domain in full (rest from reference TRBV5-1 and TRBJ1-1): KAGVTQTPRYLIKTRGQQVTLSCSPISGHRSVSWYQQTPGQGLQFLFEYFSETQRNKGNFPGRFSGRQFSNSRSEMNVSTLELGDSALYLCASSLVRGMNTEAFFGQGTRLTVV.

The chain recombines TRBV28 with TRBJ2-5; unclear D gene. Germline loops: CDR1 MDHEN, CDR2 SYDVKM. Trimming shortened V by 2 bases and J by 7 bases, and 11 bases separated the two germline ends. The length of the CDR3 is 13 residues. Written as DNA, the CDR3 is TGTGCCAGCAGTTTAGGGCAGGATGGGACCCAGTACTTC. Its protein product is CASSLGQDGTQYF.

The genes are TRBV9 and TRBJ2-7; TRBD1 is a possible D gene (6 bases). Looked up from germline, CDR1 is SGDLS and CDR2 is YYNGEE. The CDR3 covers 14 residues. V lost 4 bases and J 2 bases, leaving 13 bases between the germline ends. Here the CDR3 reads CASSRGHTTYEQYF. In DNA form, the CDR3 reads TGTGCCAGCAGCCGGGGACATACTACCTACGAGCAGTACTTC.

V and J are TRBV7-8 and TRBJ1-1, with D possibly being TRBD1 (5 bases). Germline CDR1 reads SGHVS; CDR2 reads FQNEAQ. Deletions cut 2 bases from V and 3 bases from J, with 10 bases between. The CDR3 loop spans 14 amino acids. The CDR3 loop is CASSLPGYDTEAFF. The DNA of the CDR3 is TGTGCCAGCAGCTTACCAGGGTATGACACTGAAGCTTTCTTT.

The chain employs TRBV6-5 and TRBJ2-1; D is possibly TRBD1 (6 bases). The CDR3 sequence is 15 residues long. Germline-derived CDR1 and CDR2 are MNHEY and SVGAGI. Trimming cost V 4 bases and J 3 bases, with 13 bases left between them. Written as DNA, the CDR3 is TGTGCCAGCAGTTTCGACAGGTTCGACTACAATGAGCAGTTCTTC. Translated, it gives CASSFDRFDYNEQFF.

This chain joins TRBV9 and TRBJ2-6; a possible D gene is TRBD1 (5 bases). The V gene lost 3 bases and the J gene lost 0 bases, with 10 bases spanning the gap. Germline assignment: CDR1 SGDLS and CDR2 YYNGEE. This CDR3 spans 16 amino acids. As DNA, the CDR3 is TGTGCCAGCAGCGCGACAGACCTCTCTGGGGCCAACGTCCTGACTTTC. It is translated as CASSATDLSGANVLTF.

This clone appeared a single time. The chain joins TRBV5-6 to TRBJ2-1, with 11 bases lining up with TRBD2. CDR3 size: 15 residues. CDR1 and CDR2 from the germline V gene are SGHDT and YYEEEE. V shed 1 base and J 8 bases; nucleotides not matched to a gene: 5. CDR3 in DNA: TGTGCCAGCAGCTTGTTACTAGCGGGGGAGGATGAGCAGTTCTTC. Protein sequence: CASSLLLAGEDEQFF.

CDR3 region: CAWREGTEAFF. The CDR3 nucleotides read TGTGCCTGGAGAGAGGGGACTGAAGCTTTCTTT. V is TRBV30 and J is TRBJ1-1, with D tentatively TRBD1 (5 bases). This CDR3 contains 11 residues. Germline CDR1 reads GTSNPN; CDR2 reads SVGIG (reference sequence). Deletions cut 3 bases from V and 5 bases from J, with 7 bases between.

This chain links TRBV6-1 with TRBJ1-5, with 8 nucleotides matching TRBD1. V trimming: 1 base; J trimming: 4 bases; junction bases outside the gene matches: 12. The germline gives CDR1 MNHNS, CDR2 SASEGT. The CDR3 spans 18 residues. CDR3 nucleotides: TGTGCCAGCAGTGAAGGACAGGGGTCGATAAAAGGGAATCAGCCCCAGCATTTT. It codes for CASSEGQGSIKGNQPQHF.

Of note for this clone: The sample carries other DNA sequences with the same CDR3. CDR3 DNA sequence: TGTGCCAGCAGTTCATCAACAGGGACTGTAACCTACGAGCAGTACTTC. Translation gives CASSSSTGTVTYEQYF. The chain carries TRBV27 and TRBJ2-7; the D call may be TRBD1 or TRBD2 (6 bases each). Trimming shortened V by 4 bases and J by 2 bases, and 18 bases separated the two germline ends. Germline V gene lookup returns CDR1 MNHEY and CDR2 SMNVEV (reference sequence). CDR3 length: 16 amino acids.

The chain couples TRBV5-1 to TRBJ1-2, with D possibly matching TRBD1 (5 bases). The CDR3 is 20 residues long. V was shortened by 0 bases and J by 0 bases, with 24 bases between the two germline ends. The germline CDR1 and CDR2 sequences are SGHRS and YFSETQ. The CDR3 DNA sequence: TGCGCCAGCAGCTTGGGATCTAGGGGCTTTGGCAAACCTGCTAACTATGGCTACACCTTC. Translation gives CASSLGSRGFGKPANYGYTF.

The chain has TRBV4-3 and TRBJ2-1, with D possibly matching TRBD2 (6 bases). CDR3 length equals 18 residues. The V gene lost 1 base and the J gene lost 4 bases, with 20 bases spanning the gap. Germline V CDR1 and CDR2: LGHNA, YSLEER. The CDR3 is CASSQVLLAHPTYNEQFF. The CDR3 nucleotides read TGCGCCAGCAGCCAAGTCCTACTAGCTCACCCCACTTACAATGAGCAGTTCTTC.

DNA of the CDR3: TGCGCCAGCAGTGACATACCCGGCCTCGACAATGAGCAGTTCTTC. Its translation is CASSDIPGLDNEQFF. The chain has TRBV10-1 and TRBJ2-1; D is uncertain. The CDR3 is 15 amino acids. The ends were cut back, 3 bases at V and 5 bases at J, with 14 bases in the middle. Germline values: CDR1 WNHNN, CDR2 SYGVQD (reference sequence).

The chain is built from TRBV2 and TRBJ2-3; D unclear. The CDR3 contains 12 residues. The germline V gene encodes CDR1 SNHLY and CDR2 FYNNEI. The germline V and J ends were trimmed by 4 bases and 5 bases, with 7 bases remaining between them. The DNA of the CDR3 is TGTGCCAGCAGTGGATGGGAAGATACGCAGTATTTT. Its translation: CASSGWEDTQYF.